A selection of T cell receptor beta chains follows, all from one sample in a study of PD-1 blockade in classical Hodgkin lymphoma. Sequencing used immunoSEQ multiplex PCR; TCRdb keeps in-frame clones, though not all of them. The profile shows more than 85,000 clones, about nine tenths of them singletons. This sample comprised peripheral blood mononuclear cells (PBMCs), obtained before the second cycle of nivolumab. The receptors shown here come from a human donor with classical Hodgkin lymphoma. Both conserved end residues are part of each CDR3.

TRBV19,TRBJ1-5,16,CASSIVSTGSNQPQHF
TRBV13,TRBJ2-1,14,CASSPLPPNNEQFF
TRBV5-4,TRBJ2-4,15,CASSDRGTAKNIQYF
TRBV5-1,TRBJ2-7,14,CASSPGRGLYEQYF
TRBV7-9,TRBJ2-1,16,CASSRLTSGGGNEQFF
TRBV28,TRBJ1-1,14,CASSLPFPNTEAFF
TRBV27,TRBJ1-1,13,CASSFLPNTEAFF
TRBV10-1,TRBJ2-1,14,CASSPGLGYNEQFF
TRBV14,TRBJ2-7,17,CASSQSPTGVGVYEQYF
TRBV6-5,TRBJ2-7,16,CASSYSDSGGPYEQYF
TRBV27,TRBJ1-1,13,CASSFRTGGRAFF
TRBV19,TRBJ2-7,14,CASSIGAMSYEQYF
TRBV10-1,TRBJ2-7,15,CASSPSGGPLYEQYF
TRBV19,TRBJ1-2,14,CASSIAGVNYGYTF
TRBV6-6,TRBJ1-1,16,CASSYPNAPGHIEAFF
TRBV13,TRBJ2-7,15,CASSSTGLAGDEQYF
TRBV28,TRBJ2-2,15,CASKVGSLNTGELFF
TRBV10-2,TRBJ1-4,13,CASGTGAGEKLFF
TRBV6-1,TRBJ2-7,13,CASSEVRAYEQYF
TRBV4-1,TRBJ1-2,14,CASSQDRANYGYTF
TRBV29-1,TRBJ2-5,14,CSAQKEGWVETQYF
TRBV5-6,TRBJ2-1,14,CASSTRTGSNEQFF
TRBV29-1,TRBJ1-2,12,CSVEPQAYGYTF
TRBV6-5,TRBJ2-1,15,CASSSSSGIRREQFF
TRBV27,TRBJ2-7,15,CASSAWGSASYEQYF
TRBV7-8,TRBJ2-5,12,CASSRAPETQYF
TRBV7-6,TRBJ1-2,12,CASSFYRGGYTF
TRBV27,TRBJ1-1,11,CASSQGTEAFF
TRBV10-3,TRBJ2-3,15,CAISEFQEVGDTQYF
TRBV6-1,TRBJ2-1,17,CASSEGGGSVSYNEQFF
TRBV5-1,TRBJ2-3,16,CASNPIGTRGTDTQYF
TRBV19,TRBJ2-7,16,CASSSTRGDRAYEQYF
TRBV9,TRBJ2-2,14,CASSPQTSPGELFF
TRBV15,TRBJ1-1,16,CATSRAAGTGATEAFF
TRBV7-9,TRBJ2-3,15,CASKRGGGSADTQYF
TRBV6-6,TRBJ2-7,13,CASSLDRLYEQYF
TRBV9,TRBJ2-7,19,CASSVNPSTLERGAYEQYF
TRBV11-2,TRBJ2-1,16,CASSWTKRGKDNEQFF
TRBV6-7,TRBJ1-2,14,CASSYASTGYGYTF
TRBV25-1,TRBJ2-7,13,CASSVGLGYEQYF
TRBV2,TRBJ1-1,14,CASRGQGGTTEAFF
TRBV19,TRBJ2-3,16,CASSPTGGASGDTQYF
TRBV27,TRBJ2-7,15,CASSVSSGSAYEQYF